This TCR beta chain stems from a study of T cell responses to AZD1222 COVID-19 vaccine. The germline gives CDR1 KGHSH, CDR2 LQKENI. The CDR3 contains 15 residues. V dropped 4 bases and J dropped 8 bases, with 20 bases sitting between them. Repertoires were generated with immunoSEQ multiplex PCR, while TCRdb's copy carries only in-frame clones and drops some. The table includes over 100,000 clones, around nine tenths detected once. This clone has just a few counts. The sequence was collected from an adult in good health. The gene calls are TRBV18 and TRBJ1-2; TRBD1 is a possible D gene (6 bases). Sequenced here: peripheral blood, sampled on day 0 of AZD1222 vaccination. For the CDR3, the DNA is TGTGCCAGCTCACTTGACGCAGGGGTCGTGGGCGGCTACACCTTC. Translating it yields CASSLDAGVVGGYTF.